This TCR beta chain was profiled in a study of CD8+CD57+ T cells in acquired aplastic anemia. Study summary: Each DNA sample taken from sorted CD4+ and CD8+ cells came to about 3.2 ug on average.

Genomic DNA templated the TCR beta VDJ and CDR3 profiling. Using its own MiXCR run on the reads, TCRdb lists one record per CDR3 protein. Of about 150,000 distinct CDR3 sequences listed, over 40% are singletons. The sequenced patients had an expansion of CD8+CD57+ cells seen by flow cytometry. In all patients, the disease was severe acquired aplastic anemia. Study-wide results and caveats: Levels of CD8+ Simpson's diversity were not significantly distinct in patients versus controls. Overlap between patients and controls comprised 25 to 30 CD8+ CDR3 sequences.

Comments on this clonotype: Its antigen is not known.

Per germline, CDR1 KGHDR and CDR2 SFDVKD. CDR3 length equals 14 residues. Trimming at V came to 2 bases and at J to 7 bases, leaving 4 bases not matched to a gene. This TCR was sampled from a human donor with aplastic anemia. The chain combines TRBV24-1 with TRBJ2-7; 10 bases are shared with TRBD2. Sequenced material: sorted CD4+, CD8+, or CD8+CD57+ T cells (not recorded which) from PBMCs. The CDR3 sequence is CATSDSLAGVEQYF. CDR3 coding DNA: TGTGCCACCAGTGATTCGCTAGCGGGGGTTGAGCAGTACTTC.